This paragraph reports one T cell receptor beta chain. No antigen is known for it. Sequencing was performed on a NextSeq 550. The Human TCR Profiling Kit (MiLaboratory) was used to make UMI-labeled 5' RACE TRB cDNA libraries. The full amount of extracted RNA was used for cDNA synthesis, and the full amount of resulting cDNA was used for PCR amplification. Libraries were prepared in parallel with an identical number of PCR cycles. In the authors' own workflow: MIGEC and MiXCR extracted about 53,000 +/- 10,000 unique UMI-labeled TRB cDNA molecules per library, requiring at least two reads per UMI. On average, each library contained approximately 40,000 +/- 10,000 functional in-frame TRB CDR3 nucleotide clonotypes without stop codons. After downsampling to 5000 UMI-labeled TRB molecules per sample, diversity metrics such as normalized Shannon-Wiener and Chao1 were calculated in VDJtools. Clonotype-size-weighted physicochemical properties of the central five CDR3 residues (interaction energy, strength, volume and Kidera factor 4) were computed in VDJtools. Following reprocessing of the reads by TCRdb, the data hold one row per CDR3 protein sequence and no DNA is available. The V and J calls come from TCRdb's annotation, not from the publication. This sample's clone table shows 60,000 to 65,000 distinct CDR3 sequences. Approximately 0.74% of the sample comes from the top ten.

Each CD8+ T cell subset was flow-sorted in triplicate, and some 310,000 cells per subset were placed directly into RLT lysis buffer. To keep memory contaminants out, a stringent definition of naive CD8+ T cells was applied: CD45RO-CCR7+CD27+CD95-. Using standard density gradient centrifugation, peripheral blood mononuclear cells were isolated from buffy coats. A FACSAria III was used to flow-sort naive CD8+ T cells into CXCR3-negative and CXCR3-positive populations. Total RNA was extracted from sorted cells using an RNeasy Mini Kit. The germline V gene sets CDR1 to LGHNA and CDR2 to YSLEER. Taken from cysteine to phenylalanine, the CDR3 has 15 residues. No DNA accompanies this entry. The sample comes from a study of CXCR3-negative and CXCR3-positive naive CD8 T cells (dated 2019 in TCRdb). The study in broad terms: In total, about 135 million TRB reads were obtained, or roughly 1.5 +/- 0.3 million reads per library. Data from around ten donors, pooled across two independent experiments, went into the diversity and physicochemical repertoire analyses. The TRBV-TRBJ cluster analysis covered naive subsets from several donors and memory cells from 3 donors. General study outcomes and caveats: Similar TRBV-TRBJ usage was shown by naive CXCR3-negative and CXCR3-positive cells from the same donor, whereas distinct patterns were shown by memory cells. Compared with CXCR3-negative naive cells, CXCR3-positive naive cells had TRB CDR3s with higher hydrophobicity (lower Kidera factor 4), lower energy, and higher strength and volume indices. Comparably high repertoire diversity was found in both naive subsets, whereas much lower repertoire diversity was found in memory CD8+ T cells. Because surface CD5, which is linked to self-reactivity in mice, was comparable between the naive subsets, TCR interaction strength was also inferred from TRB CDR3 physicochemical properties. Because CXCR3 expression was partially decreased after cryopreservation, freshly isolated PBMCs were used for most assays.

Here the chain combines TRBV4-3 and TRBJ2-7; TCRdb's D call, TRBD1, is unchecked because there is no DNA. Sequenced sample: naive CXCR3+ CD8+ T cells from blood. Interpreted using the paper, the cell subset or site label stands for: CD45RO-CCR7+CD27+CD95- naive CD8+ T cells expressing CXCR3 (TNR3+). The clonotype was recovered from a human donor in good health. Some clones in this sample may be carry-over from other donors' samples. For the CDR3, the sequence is CASSQDRTPDYEQYF.